The TCR beta chain described here comes from a study of blood T cell repertoires in COVID-19. Across the whole study: Sample material is recorded as cDNA or gDNA derived from T cells, B-cell-depleted T cells, or PBMCs.

Participant-given clinical history determined each cohort assignment. What the recovered Cohort 3 donors had was two negative PCRs, clearance, or symptom resolution. In germline, CDR1 is MGHDK, CDR2 SYGVNS. The CDR3 is made up of 13 amino acids. Trimming shortened V by 3 bases and J by 7 bases, and 13 bases separated the two germline ends. Original analysis: Estimates of nucleated cell counts were drawn from the amplification of reference gene primers. The data were produced by immunoSEQ multiplex PCR, yet TCRdb's version contains in-frame clones alone and is incomplete. D and trimming were read from the DNA, whereas the V and J calls and clone size are those reported in that table. Here the sample spans a few hundred thousand clones, 80% to 90% being singletons.

The receptor was isolated from a man aged 35 to 55 who had recovered from COVID-19. Material for sequencing was PBMCs or T cells enriched from blood (not recorded which). The chain links TRBV25-1 to TRBJ2-7, with D perhaps matching TRBD1 (6 bases). The CDR3 nucleotides read TGTGCCAGCAGTGATAGGGGGTTTTCGGAGCAGTACTTC. It encodes CASSDRGFSEQYF.